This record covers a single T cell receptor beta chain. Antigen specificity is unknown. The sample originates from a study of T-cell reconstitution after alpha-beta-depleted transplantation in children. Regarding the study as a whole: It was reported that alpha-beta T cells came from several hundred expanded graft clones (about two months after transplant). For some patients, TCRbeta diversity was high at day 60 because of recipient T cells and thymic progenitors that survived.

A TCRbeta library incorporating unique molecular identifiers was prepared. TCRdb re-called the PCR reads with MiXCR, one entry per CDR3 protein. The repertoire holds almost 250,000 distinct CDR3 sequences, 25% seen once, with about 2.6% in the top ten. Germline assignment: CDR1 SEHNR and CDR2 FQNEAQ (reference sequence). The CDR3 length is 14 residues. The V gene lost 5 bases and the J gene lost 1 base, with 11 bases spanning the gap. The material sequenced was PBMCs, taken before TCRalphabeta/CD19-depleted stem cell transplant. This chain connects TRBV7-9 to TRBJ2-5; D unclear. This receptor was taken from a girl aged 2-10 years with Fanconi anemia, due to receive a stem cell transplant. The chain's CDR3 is CASSTPDIQETQYF. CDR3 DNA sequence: TGTGCCAGCAGCACCCCAGACATCCAAGAGACCCAGTACTTC.